Here is one T cell receptor beta chain with its context. The data were produced by immunoSEQ multiplex PCR, yet TCRdb's version contains in-frame clones alone and is incomplete. The sample has about 140,000 clones, 80% to 90% seen once; the top ten hold about 11%. The source of the sample is a study of blood T cell repertoires in COVID-19. This receptor was obtained from a man between 60 and 70 years old who had recovered from COVID-19. Sequencing input: PBMCs or T cells enriched from blood (not recorded which).

This CDR3 reads CASSLLASGGEQYF. The CDR3, as DNA: TGTGCCAGCAGTCTACTTGCTTCTGGAGGGGAGCAGTACTTC. The V and J genes are TRBV27 and TRBJ2-7, with TRBD2 as a possible D gene (6 bases). The germline gives CDR1 MNHEY, CDR2 SMNVEV (reference sequence). Trimming left V 5 bases short and J 7 bases short, with 18 bases between. This CDR3 is 14 amino acids long.